These T cell receptor beta chains were read from a single sample in a study of identical twins. Via MiXCR, TCRdb re-called the 5' RACE reads, giving one row per CDR3 protein. Of about 530,000 distinct CDR3 sequences detected, around 22% appear once; the ten largest clones hold approximately 0.52%. These records were also assigned to another study, of yellow fever vaccine responses in identical twins.

Source material: CD4+ T cells sorted from blood. These receptors all stem from a woman between 18 and 29 years old in good health. CDR3s include the opening cysteine and the closing phenylalanine or tryptophan. A D gene is named only where the DNA matches it firmly. Only part of the rows carry a size: once, few, many, or a class if the clone is expanded.

TRBD1,few,TRBJ2-2,TRBV5-1,CASRQGFPGELFF,TGCGCCAGCAGACAGGGGTTCCCCGGGGAGCTGTTTTTT
TRBD2,.,TRBJ2-5,TRBV9,CASSVATSGSETQYF,TGTGCCAGCAGCGTAGCGACTAGCGGGAGCGAGACCCAGTACTTC
.,many,TRBJ2-5,TRBV24-1,CATSDSSKAQETQYF,TGTGCCACCAGTGATTCTTCGAAGGCACAAGAGACCCAGTACTTC
TRBD1,.,TRBJ2-7,TRBV4-1,CASSQTGTGGAKEQYF,TGCGCCAGCAGCCAAACGGGGACAGGGGGCGCCAAGGAGCAGTACTTC
.,.,TRBJ1-1,TRBV12-3/TRBV12-4,CASSHGWDTEAFF,TGTGCCAGCAGTCACGGCTGGGACACTGAAGCTTTCTTT
TRBD2,.,TRBJ2-3,TRBV12-3/TRBV12-4,CASRLTSGVSDTQYF,TGTGCCAGCAGACTGACTAGCGGGGTTTCAGATACGCAGTATTTT
TRBD2,.,TRBJ2-3,TRBV5-1,CASSLAGLVVTDTQYF,TGCGCCAGCAGCTTGGCGGGACTAGTTGTCACAGATACGCAGTATTTT
.,few,TRBJ1-1,TRBV15,CATSRAEGGGVGTEAFF,TGTGCCACCAGCAGAGCAGAAGGGGGGGGCGTGGGAACTGAAGCTTTCTTT
.,once,TRBJ2-1,TRBV5-1,CASSLRQENYNEQFF,TGCGCCAGCAGCTTAAGACAGGAGAATTACAATGAGCAGTTCTTC
.,few,TRBJ2-7,TRBV10-3,CAISEVQASYEQYF,TGTGCCATCAGTGAGGTACAGGCCTCCTACGAGCAGTACTTC
.,.,TRBJ1-3,TRBV14,CASRAQGSGNTIYF,TGTGCCAGCCGGGCGCAGGGTTCTGGAAACACCATATATTTT
TRBD1,few,TRBJ2-2,TRBV2,CASSGPQGSTGELFF,TGTGCCAGCAGTGGTCCACAGGGGAGCACCGGGGAGCTGTTTTTT
.,few,TRBJ1-5,TRBV20-1,CSAFGGGNQPQHF,TGCAGTGCTTTCGGTGGCGGCAATCAGCCCCAGCATTTT
.,.,TRBJ2-3,TRBV10-3,CAISERRDTQYF,TGTGCCATCAGTGAGCGCAGAGATACGCAGTATTTT
TRBD2,few,TRBJ2-3,TRBV20-1,CSARVGEGQDTQYF,TGCAGTGCTAGAGTTGGGGAGGGCCAAGATACGCAGTATTTT
.,.,TRBJ2-1,TRBV24-1,CATSVGWEDEQFF,TGTGCCACCAGTGTTGGGTGGGAGGATGAGCAGTTCTTC
TRBD1,many,TRBJ1-2,TRBV12-3/TRBV12-4,CASSLTGDYGYTF,TGTGCCAGCAGTCTCACAGGGGACTATGGCTACACCTTC
.,.,TRBJ2-6,TRBV6-2/TRBV6-3,CASSGNTRQSGGSGANVLTF,TGTGCCAGCTCCGGTAACACGAGACAATCAGGCGGCTCTGGGGCCAACGTCCTGACTTTC
.,.,TRBJ1-1,TRBV6-1,CASSEALSLNTEAFF,TGTGCCAGCAGTGAAGCGCTTTCGCTCAACACTGAAGCTTTCTTT
.,.,TRBJ2-1,TRBV4-2,CASSELDYNNEQFF,TGTGCCAGCAGCGAATTAGACTATAACAATGAGCAGTTCTTC
.,.,TRBJ2-6,TRBV2,CASSEKVAGSGANVLTF,TGTGCCAGCAGTGAAAAGGTTGCAGGGTCTGGGGCCAACGTCCTGACTTTC
TRBD2,.,TRBJ2-4,TRBV10-3,CAISEDSGRIGKNIQYF,TGTGCCATCAGTGAGGATAGCGGGAGAATCGGCAAAAACATTCAGTACTTC
.,.,TRBJ2-3,TRBV7-9,CASSSPGLSTDTQYF,TGTGCCAGCAGCTCCCCGGGACTCAGCACAGATACGCAGTATTTT
.,few,TRBJ2-3,TRBV9,CASSVGPDTQYF,TGTGCCAGCAGCGTAGGTCCAGATACGCAGTATTTT
TRBD1,few,TRBJ1-4,TRBV7-9,CASSPRGQGNEKLFF,TGTGCCAGCAGCCCCCGGGGACAGGGGAATGAAAAACTGTTTTTT
.,.,TRBJ2-3,TRBV11-1,CASSLDLVTSTDTQYF,TGTGCCAGCAGCTTAGACCTAGTCACTAGCACAGATACGCAGTATTTT
.,few,TRBJ2-3,TRBV4-2,CASSQDHGATSTDTQYF,TGTGCCAGCAGCCAAGATCACGGTGCTACTAGCACAGATACGCAGTATTTT
TRBD2,few,TRBJ2-5,TRBV28,CASSSRTSSETQYF,TGTGCCAGCAGTTCAAGGACTAGTTCGGAGACCCAGTACTTC
.,few,TRBJ1-6,TRBV5-1,CASSPTQVYNSPLHF,TGCGCCAGCAGCCCGACACAGGTTTATAATTCACCCCTCCACTTT
TRBD2,few,TRBJ2-1,TRBV4-1,CASSQEGLAGVPNEQFF,TGCGCCAGCAGCCAAGAGGGTCTAGCGGGAGTACCGAATGAGCAGTTCTTC
.,.,TRBJ2-1,TRBV24-1,CATSDYGTFYNEQFF,TGTGCCACCAGTGATTATGGCACCTTCTACAATGAGCAGTTCTTC
TRBD2,.,TRBJ2-1,TRBV4-1,CASSQEGLAVFDEQFF,TGCGCCAGCAGCCAAGAAGGTCTAGCGGTGTTTGATGAGCAGTTCTTC
.,.,TRBJ2-2,TRBV12-3/TRBV12-4,CAIRFLGQPPIKGELFF,TGTGCCATCAGGTTTTTGGGACAACCCCCAATTAAGGGGGAGCTGTTTTTT
.,few,TRBJ1-2,TRBV12-3/TRBV12-4,CASSRTTGNGYTF,TGTGCCAGCAGCCGCACTACAGGGAATGGCTACACCTTC
.,few,TRBJ2-1,TRBV10-2,CASYRGASYNEQFF,TGCGCCAGCTACCGCGGGGCGTCCTACAATGAGCAGTTCTTC
.,.,TRBJ1-6,TRBV6-5,CASSSRVSSSPLHF,TGTGCCAGCTCAAGCAGGGTATCGAGTTCACCCCTCCACTTT
.,few,TRBJ2-1,TRBV3-1,CASSQDGQRRGEQFF,TGTGCCAGCAGCCAAGACGGGCAACGGCGGGGTGAGCAGTTCTTC
TRBD1,.,TRBJ1-1,TRBV7-2,CASSLWTGNTEAFF,TGTGCCAGCAGCCTGTGGACAGGAAACACTGAAGCTTTCTTT
.,.,TRBJ1-2,TRBV9,CASSAQGANYGYTF,TGTGCCAGCAGCGCCCAAGGGGCAAACTATGGCTACACCTTC
.,.,TRBJ1-1,TRBV5-1,CASSLARPQGGHTEAFF,TGCGCCAGCAGCTTAGCCCGCCCCCAGGGTGGCCACACTGAAGCTTTCTTT
TRBD2,few,TRBJ2-1,TRBV24-1,CATSDFGLAGGNEQFF,TGTGCCACCAGTGATTTTGGACTAGCGGGAGGAAATGAGCAGTTCTTC
.,.,TRBJ1-5,TRBV20-1,CSARDAHFQPQHF,TGCAGTGCTAGAGACGCCCATTTTCAGCCCCAGCATTTT